This entry is about one T cell receptor (beta chain). It lacks a known antigen. Per-base qualities were not stored, and no clone one base away is much larger. This record belongs to a study of T cell responses to AZD1222 COVID-19 vaccine (dated by TCRdb to about 2021). Notes on the research overall: AZD1222 recipients with second doses at about 4 weeks or about 12 weeks were pooled, because spike-specific TCR depth and breadth did not differ between schedules. A total of 230 or so trial participants underwent TCR sequencing, of whom 200 to 220 received two doses of AZD1222 and about 25 received two doses of the MenACWY control vaccine. Trial participants were enrolled by age into 18-55, 56-69 and 70-plus year subgroups, with about 150, 27 and 61 TCR-sequenced participants respectively. The paper as a whole reports these results and caveats: In the small 56-69-year group, the increase in depth fell short of significance, most likely because of low power. Spike-specific TCR breadth and depth rose significantly after two AZD1222 doses compared with day 0 and with MenACWY recipients. No day 14 peak-response samples were available, so repertoires were characterized only after the peak T cell response. Participants were mostly white British, with more females than males. The authors suggested clonal diversity may have been underestimated. Reportedly, almost half of the unique spike-specific TCRs recognized epitopes lying outside the regions that are mutated in the B.1.351 and B.1.1.7 variants. The vaccine-associated CD4 TCRs covered the entire spike protein, and the dominant responses fell in regions 160-218 and 743-854. Conclusions about previously exposed vaccinees are limited because only six or seven AZD1222 recipients were SARS-CoV-2 seropositive at baseline.

The CDR3 regions of human TCRbeta chains were analyzed by immunosequencing. Per the original workflow: TCRs in the repertoires were compared against a reference library of SARS-CoV-2-specific TCRs that had been generated with the MIRA antigen-specificity platform. Breadth was defined as the fraction of unique TCRs that were SARS-CoV-2-associated. Depth was defined as the fraction of total T cells that were SARS-CoV-2-associated. Using the MIRA data, every spike-specific TCR was mapped to the spike region that the TCR reacted to and assigned to either a CD4 or a CD8 class. Log10-transformed breadth and depth values were compared by one-way ANOVA with Sidak's multiple comparisons tests. The table was pulled from immuneACCESS by TCRdb, which kept in-frame rearrangements only. Such tables lose some clones; where checked, under half of the loss comes from unresolved V genes, and the rest has no known cause. That table furnishes V, J and clone size, whereas the DNA furnished D and trimming. This sample has approximately 150,000 clones in its table, and 80% to 95% of those were observed once. The top ten clones comprise 2.3% of the sample.

Taken with the paper, the label for time point translates to: baseline before first vaccination. Vaccinee samples came from UK trials COV001 and COV002, including a single-blind randomized controlled phase 2/3 trial of AZD1222 (ChAdOx1 nCoV-19) in healthy adults. Trial participant PBMC samples were collected at day 0 and day 28 after the second dose for TCRbeta chain sequencing. CDR1 and CDR2, looked up from the germline V gene, are SGHVS and FNYEAQ. Including cysteine and phenylalanine, the CDR3 has 11 amino acids. The kept DNA is CDR3 alone, 33 bases in frame from the first base. The V and J ends are trimmed by 2 bases and 8 bases, leaving 3 bases between them.

The receptor was isolated from an adult in good health. The sequence joins TRBV7-6 to TRBJ1-4, with no reliable assignment of the D segment. Sequencing was performed on peripheral blood, taken on day 0 of AZD1222 vaccination. This receptor has the CDR3 CASSLREKLFF. The sequenced DNA: TGTGCCAGCAGCTTAAGAGAAAAACTGTTTTTT. Joined to the reference TRBV7-6 and TRBJ1-4 proteins, this CDR3 gives the full variable domain: GAGVSQSPRYKVTKRGQDVALRCDPISGHVSLYWYRQALGQGPEFLTYFNYEAQQDKSGLPNDRFSAERPEGSISTLTIQRTEQRDSAMYRCASSLREKLFFGSGTQLSVL.